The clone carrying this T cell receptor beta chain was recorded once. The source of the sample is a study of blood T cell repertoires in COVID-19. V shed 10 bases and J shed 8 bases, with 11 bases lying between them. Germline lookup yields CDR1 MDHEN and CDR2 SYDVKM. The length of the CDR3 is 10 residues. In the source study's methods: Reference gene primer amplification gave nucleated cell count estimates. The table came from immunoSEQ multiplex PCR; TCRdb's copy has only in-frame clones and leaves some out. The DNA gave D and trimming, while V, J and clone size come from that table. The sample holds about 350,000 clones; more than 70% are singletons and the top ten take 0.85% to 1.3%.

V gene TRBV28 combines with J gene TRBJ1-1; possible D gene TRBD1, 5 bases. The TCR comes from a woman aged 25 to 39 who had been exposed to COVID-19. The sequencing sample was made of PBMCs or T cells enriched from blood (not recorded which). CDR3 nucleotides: TGTGCCACTGGGGGACTCGAAGCTTTCTTT. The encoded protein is CATGGLEAFF.